The sample holds many counts of the clone carrying this T cell receptor (beta chain). Germline loops: CDR1 LNHNV, CDR2 YYDKDF (reference sequence). Trimming took off 1 base at V and 9 bases at J, with 7 bases between the two ends. CDR3 length equals 12 residues. The data belong to a study of CD8 T cells in ankylosing spondylitis. TCRdb processed the 5' RACE reads anew with MiXCR; each CDR3 protein has one entry. The repertoire holds approximately 200,000 distinct CDR3 sequences, with 10% to 15% as singletons. The chain couples TRBV15 to TRBJ2-1; D not certain. The sample taken for sequencing was blood, either unsorted or a sorted T cell fraction (not recorded which). This clonotype was obtained from a female donor with ankylosing spondylitis or in good health (not recorded which). The CDR3 reads CATSRGGSEQFF. The DNA for the CDR3 is TGTGCCACCAGCAGAGGAGGATCTGAGCAGTTCTTC. Full variable domain (rest looked up from reference TRBV15 and TRBJ2-1): DAMVIQNPRYQVTQFGKPVTLSCSQTLNHNVMYWYQQKSSQAPKLLFHYYDKDFNNEADTPDNFQSRRPNTSFCFLDIRSPGLGDTAMYLCATSRGGSEQFFGPGTRLTVL.